A selection of T cell receptor beta chains follows, all from one sample in a study of T cell changes during pregnancy in multiple sclerosis. Profiling relied on immunoSEQ multiplex PCR, and the TCRdb table lists in-frame clones only, not all of them. This repertoire shows over 45,000 clones, about 90% found once; its top ten account for about 1.5%. This specimen consisted of peripheral blood, obtained in the first trimester of pregnancy. These receptors were obtained from a female donor in good health, enrolled as a control in a pregnancy study. Both conserved end residues are part of each CDR3. Each record gives: D gene, J gene, clone size, V gene, CDR3 DNA, CDR3 protein. A D gene is named only where the DNA matches it firmly. Clone size is not always given. Where it is, it says once, few, many or a class for expanded clones.

>-|TRBJ1-4|few|TRBV28
TGTGCCAGCAGTTTATGGGGGGCCGCAGCTAATGAAAAACTGTTTTTT
CASSLWGAAANEKLFF
>-|TRBJ1-2|-|TRBV4-2
TGTGCCAGCAGCCAAGATGGAGGTTATGGCTACACCTTC
CASSQDGGYGYTF
>-|TRBJ1-1|-|TRBV7-8
TGTGCCAGCAGCGGCGGTGTTTATACCACTGAAGCTTTCTTT
CASSGGVYTTEAFF
>-|TRBJ1-1|-|TRBV19
TGTGCCAGTAGTATTTTTCTGTTGGTAACGGCGGAGAACACTGAAGCTTTCTTT
CASSIFLLVTAENTEAFF
>-|TRBJ2-5|-|TRBV18
TGTGCCAGCTCACCGACAGCGAACCAAGAGACCCAGTACTTC
CASSPTANQETQYF
>TRBD1|TRBJ2-7|-|TRBV30
TGTGCCTGGAGCCCGGGACAGGGGGATCGGCAGTACTTC
CAWSPGQGDRQYF
>-|TRBJ1-2|-|TRBV7-9
TGTGCCAGCAGCTTACGGGATCCATATGGCTACACCTTC
CASSLRDPYGYTF
>TRBD2|TRBJ2-4|-|TRBV7-9
TGTGCCAGCAGTCAGACTAGCGGGGGGTTCGGCAAAAACATTCAGTACTTC
CASSQTSGGFGKNIQYF
>-|TRBJ2-7|-|TRBV20-1
TGCAGTGCTAGAGCGAGTGGCGAGCAGTACTTC
CSARASGEQYF
>-|TRBJ2-7|-|TRBV28
TGTGCCAGCAGTTTGGATAGTGTGAGGGAGCAGTACTTC
CASSLDSVREQYF
>TRBD2|TRBJ2-6|-|TRBV27
TGTGCCAGCAGTACGGAACCGGGACTAGCGGAATCTGGGGCCAACGTCCTGACTTTC
CASSTEPGLAESGANVLTF
>TRBD1|TRBJ1-1|-|TRBV7-8
TGTGCCAGCAGCCCAATGACAGGGATGAACACTGAAGCTTTCTTT
CASSPMTGMNTEAFF
>-|TRBJ2-4|-|TRBV2
TGTGCCAGTCAACTAGGGGGTCCTAAAAACATTCAGTACTTC
CASQLGGPKNIQYF
>TRBD1|TRBJ2-7|-|TRBV15
TGTGCCACTGGGGACAGCTACGAGCAGTACTTC
CATGDSYEQYF
>TRBD1|TRBJ1-2|-|TRBV27
TGTGCCAGCAGCTCTACCCGACAGGGTAACTATGGCTACACCTTC
CASSSTRQGNYGYTF
>-|TRBJ2-7|once|TRBV5-1
TGCGCCAGCAGCTTGGGCCCTGCAGCCCGGGACACTCCCTACGAGCAGTACTTC
CASSLGPAARDTPYEQYF
>-|TRBJ2-3|-|TRBV7-2
TGTGCCAGCAGCTTACTCGGGAGTAGGGTTACGCAGTATTTT
CASSLLGSRVTQYF
>-|TRBJ1-2|-|TRBV2
TGTGCCAGGACCAACCAAGGGGGACCTGGTTTTTTCACCTTC
CARTNQGGPGFFTF
>-|TRBJ2-3|-|TRBV9
TGTGCCAGCAGCGCGGGCCCCTCCCGGCGGGTGGGCACAGATACGCAGTATTTT
CASSAGPSRRVGTDTQYF
>-|TRBJ1-2|-|TRBV30
TGTGCCTGGAGTGCAAGGGACAGCTACACCTTC
CAWSARDSYTF
>TRBD1|TRBJ1-6|once|TRBV16
TGTGCCAGCAGCCAATCCGGGACAGGGATTTCACCCCTCCACTTT
CASSQSGTGISPLHF
>TRBD1|TRBJ2-7|-|TRBV19
TGTGCCAGTAGCCCTTCGACAGGGCCCTCCTACGAGCAGTACTTC
CASSPSTGPSYEQYF
>-|TRBJ2-7|-|TRBV2
TGTGCCAGCAGTGAGTCCCCCCACTCCTACGAGCAGTACTTC
CASSESPHSYEQYF
>TRBD1|TRBJ1-4|-|TRBV5-1
TGCGCCAGCAGACGGGACACAGGGGAAGAAAAACTGTTTTTT
CASRRDTGEEKLFF
>-|TRBJ2-1|-|TRBV9
TGTGCCAGCAGCGTAGGACAAGTAGGTGAGCAGTTCTTC
CASSVGQVGEQFF
>-|TRBJ2-2|-|TRBV7-6
TGTGCCAGCAGCCCCCGTCCAATATATCGGTACACCGGGGAGCTGTTTTTT
CASSPRPIYRYTGELFF
>-|TRBJ2-1|-|TRBV14
TGTGCCAGCAGCCAAGGGCTAGCTTACAATGAGCAGTTCTTC
CASSQGLAYNEQFF
>TRBD1|TRBJ1-1|-|TRBV30
TGTGCCTGGGCCGCAGGGGGTAACACTGAAGCTTTCTTT
CAWAAGGNTEAFF
>TRBD2|TRBJ2-7|once|TRBV30
TGTGCCTGGAGTGTAAACGGGAGGAACTACGAGCAGTACTTC
CAWSVNGRNYEQYF
>TRBD2|TRBJ2-1|once|TRBV5-1
TGCGCCAGCAGCCCGCTACTAGCGGGGGGTGGTAATGAGCAGTTCTTC
CASSPLLAGGGNEQFF
>-|TRBJ2-1|-|TRBV25-1
TGTGCCAGCAGTGGTTCCATCAATGAGCAGTTCTTC
CASSGSINEQFF
>-|TRBJ2-2|-|TRBV19
TGTGCCAGTGCTGCAGGGGAGGGCACCGGGGAGCTGTTTTTT
CASAAGEGTGELFF
>TRBD2|TRBJ2-1|-|TRBV2
TGTGCCAGCAGTGAGCTAGCGGGTTACAATGAGCAGTTCTTC
CASSELAGYNEQFF
>TRBD1|TRBJ1-1|-|TRBV5-1
TGCGCCAGCAGCTTCGGGACAGGGAACACTGAAGCTTTCTTT
CASSFGTGNTEAFF
>-|TRBJ2-5|-|TRBV7-2
TGTGCCAGCAGCGGCCAGGAGACCCAGTACTTC
CASSGQETQYF
>-|TRBJ2-7|-|TRBV6-5
TGTGCCAGCAGTTACGGGGGGTTGATGTACTTC
CASSYGGLMYF
>-|TRBJ2-3|once|TRBV4-1
TGCGCCAGCAGCCAAGTTCGGTTAGCCATCACGCAGTATTTT
CASSQVRLAITQYF
>-|TRBJ1-1|-|TRBV7-2
TGTGCCAGCAGCCGAGGGCATACCATGAACACTGAAGCTTTCTTT
CASSRGHTMNTEAFF